The rows below give T cell receptor beta chains drawn from one sample of a study of cytomegalovirus exposure and HLA in healthy donors. The method was immunoSEQ multiplex PCR; TCRdb's version includes in-frame clones alone and lacks a portion of them. The data hold about 180,000 clones, with 80% to 90% observed a single time. Sample: PBMCs. These receptors came from a girl aged 2-10 years in good health and CMV-seropositive. Each CDR3 is given without its conserved first and last residue. The order of the fields is J gene, CDR3 length, V gene, CDR3 protein.

NA	13	TRBV5-1	ASSLGLAGRGEQY
TRBJ2-7	11	TRBV11-2	ASSLEGAGEQY
TRBJ2-7	10	TRBV28	ASSLWGGEQY
TRBJ1-4	12	TRBV6-1	ASSEPQGWEKLF
TRBJ2-7	14	TRBV27	ASSPSAGISSYEQY
TRBJ2-3	13	TRBV5-8	ASSTQDKWEDTQY
TRBJ2-1	11	TRBV7-3	ASSLVRGGGQF
TRBJ2-1	13	TRBV28	ASSSAGVQYNEQF
TRBJ1-1	13	TRBV4-1	ASSHPEGIPSWAF
TRBJ2-1	12	TRBV5-1	ASSLAGSYNEQF
TRBJ2-5	13	TRBV14	ASSYRRTSRETQY
TRBJ2-2	11	TRBV6-5	AGRDRDTGELF
TRBJ2-7	10	TRBV28	ASSFFRYEQY
TRBJ2-7	11	TRBV7-9	ASTPGGGYEQY
TRBJ2-2	14	TRBV7-8	ASSPLDRSNTGELF
TRBJ1-3	14	TRBV11-2	ASSLVATGTGNTIY
TRBJ1-5	12	TRBV21-1	ASKGVYSNQPQH
TRBJ1-1	11	TRBV29-1	SGVQVGRTEAF
TRBJ2-7	12	TRBV4-2	ASSQERDSYEQY
TRBJ2-7	10	TRBV5-6	ASSATGGEQY
TRBJ1-2	13	TRBV30	AWSVRLGGSYGYT
TRBJ2-1	12	TRBV10-3	ATTSRDRGNEQF
TRBJ2-1	17	TRBV6-1	ASSEMFTGWTGGENEQF
TRBJ2-3	12	TRBV30	AWSPGTLTDTQY
TRBJ1-2	9	TRBV6-5	ASSSGVGYT
TRBJ1-2	14	TRBV7-8	ASSLVGQERSYGYT
TRBJ2-3	13	TRBV11-2	ASSFQSGGADTQY
TRBJ1-2	15	TRBV5-1	ASSSDRGSAANYGYT
TRBJ1-6	12	TRBV2	ASARSSYNSPLH
TRBJ2-1	11	TRBV19	ASSRGSLGEQF
TRBJ2-4	11	TRBV14	ASSQGYGNIQY
TRBJ2-7	13	TRBV28	ASSLFLAGGTEQY
TRBJ2-7	15	TRBV5-1	ASSFTVQGVLSYEQY
TRBJ1-2	14	TRBV7-9	SSSLFRGGDRNGYT
TRBJ1-1	12	TRBV6-1	ASSADRGRTEAF
TRBJ2-1	13	TRBV28	ASSSGLATLNEQF
TRBJ1-3	14	TRBV9	ASSTGQRASGNTIY
TRBJ1-4	13	TRBV5-8	ASSPRQGVGEKLF
TRBJ1-5	12	TRBV18	ASSPGQGEQPQH
TRBJ1-5	14	TRBV19	ASRRDRALSNQPQH
TRBJ1-1	10	TRBV7-9	ASSPRTGKAF
TRBJ1-1	11	TRBV27	ASSLGPYTEAF
TRBJ2-1	14	TRBV12-5	ASAPTRGGLYNEQF
TRBJ1-2	13	TRBV6-4	ASSGRLPGGYGYT
TRBJ2-3	12	TRBV27	ASQLAGVTDTQY
TRBJ2-5	14	TRBV5-1	ASSLVYGGSVETQY